What follows are 32 T cell receptor beta chains derived from one specimen sequenced in a study of T cell responses to AZD1222 COVID-19 vaccine. Produced via immunoSEQ multiplex PCR; TCRdb's table is partial and in-frame only. The data contain roughly 150,000 clones, 80% to 90% of them singletons. The sample was peripheral blood, taken on day 0 of AZD1222 vaccination. The receptors derive from an adult in good health.

This CDR3 reads CASSGQGAGDTQYF. The DNA for the CDR3 is TGTGCCAGTTCGGGACAGGGGGCAGGAGATACGCAGTATTTT. The gene calls are TRBV19 and TRBJ2-3, with TRBD1 identical over 12 bases. V lost 8 bases and J lost 5; bases outside the gene matches: 5. Germline lookup yields CDR1 LNHDA and CDR2 SQIVND (reference sequence). The CDR3 consists of 14 residues.

The genes are TRBV6-2 or TRBV6-3 and TRBJ1-6, with D uncertain. Germline V gene sequence: CDR1 MNHEY, CDR2 SVGEGT. Trimming shortened V by 2 bases and J by 10 bases, and 12 bases separated the two germline ends. The CDR3 has 14 residues. The CDR3 DNA sequence: TGTGCCAGCAGTTACGGGAATTGGTACTCACCCCTCCACTTT. Its translation: CASSYGNWYSPLHF.

The V and J genes are TRBV6-2 or TRBV6-3 and TRBJ1-4; D perhaps matches TRBD1 (6 bases). Germline V gives CDR1 MNHEY, CDR2 SVGEGT. The V end was cut by 2 bases, the J end by 5 bases, with 9 bases between. This CDR3 is 14 amino acids long. The CDR3 loop is CASSYRGTNEKLFF. The CDR3 coding sequence is TGTGCCAGCAGTTACAGGGGGACGAATGAAAAACTGTTTTTT.

This chain links TRBV7-2 with TRBJ1-4; 7 bases line up with TRBD1. The CDR3 loop spans 15 amino acids. J lost 7 bases, V lost 2 bases, and 7 bases had no gene match. Germline V CDR1 and CDR2: SGHTA, FQGNSA. The CDR3 sequence is CASSLLGQAGEKLFF. CDR3 coding DNA: TGTGCCAGCAGCTTATTAGGACAGGCGGGTGAAAAACTGTTTTTT. Together with reference TRBV7-2 and TRBJ1-4, the CDR3 gives the full variable domain: GAGVSQSPSNKVTEKGKDVELRCDPISGHTALYWYRQSLGQGLEFLIYFQGNSAPDKSGLPSDRFSAERTGGSVSTLTIQRTQQEDSAVYLCASSLLGQAGEKLFFGSGTQLSVL.

V and J are TRBV24-1 and TRBJ2-6; 8 nucleotides agree with TRBD1. Per the germline V gene, CDR1 is KGHDR and CDR2 is SFDVKD. The CDR3 totals 17 residues. Unmatched junction bases numbered 10, after V lost 6 bases and J lost 4 bases. CDR3 sequence (DNA): TGTGCCACCAGTACGGGTCAGGGGGCGGAGGGGGCCAACGTCCTGACTTTC. It codes for CATSTGQGAEGANVLTF.

The chain carries TRBV2 and TRBJ1-1, with D possibly TRBD1 on 5 matching bases. This CDR3 comprises 12 residues. The ends were cut back, 5 bases at V and 1 base at J, with 5 bases in the middle. CDR1 and CDR2 from the germline V gene are SNHLY and FYNNEI. CDR3 nucleotide sequence: TGTGCCAGCAGTCAGGGGAACACTGAAGCTTTCTTT. It specifies CASSQGNTEAFF.

The chain recombines TRBV6-5 with TRBJ2-1; D is ambiguous. This CDR3 has 15 residues. V lost 2 bases, J lost 0 bases, and 8 bases lay in between. In germline, CDR1 is MNHEY, CDR2 SVGAGI. The CDR3 loop reads CASSYILSSYNEQFF. The CDR3 bases are TGTGCCAGCAGTTACATCCTCAGCTCCTACAATGAGCAGTTCTTC.

The chain couples TRBV5-6 to TRBJ1-1; the D is unclear. The CDR3 totals 15 residues. CDR1 and CDR2 (germline): SGHDT, YYEEEE. V was shortened by 1 base and J by 0 bases, with 10 bases between the two germline ends. The CDR3 DNA reads as TGTGCCAGCAGCTTGTTACCCAGCCTGAACACTGAAGCTTTCTTT. Encoded protein: CASSLLPSLNTEAFF.

This clone has just one count. The rearrangement links TRBV30 to TRBJ2-1; D may be TRBD2 (5 bases). The CDR3 covers 12 residues. Trimming left V 2 bases short and J 10 bases short, with 12 bases between. The germline gives CDR1 GTSNPN, CDR2 SVGIG (reference sequence). CDR3 region: CAWSPGLLEQFF. The CDR3 nucleotides read TGTGCCTGGAGTCCCGGACTCTTAGAGCAGTTCTTC. Supplemented by reference TRBV30 and TRBJ2-1, the full variable domain reads SQTIHQWPATLVQPVGSPLSLECTVEGTSNPNLYWYRQAAGRGLQLLFYSVGIGQISSEVPQNLSASRPQDRQFILSSKKLLLSDSGFYLCAWSPGLLEQFFGPGTRLTVL.

The chain links TRBV5-1 to TRBJ2-1; D is undetermined. The CDR3 contains 15 residues. The V gene lost 0 bases and the J gene lost 3 bases, with 10 bases spanning the gap. CDR1 is SGHRS, CDR2 YFSETQ, per germline. This CDR3 is CASSLGIAGYNEQFF. The CDR3 coding sequence is TGCGCCAGCAGCTTGGGGATCGCCGGCTACAATGAGCAGTTCTTC.

The CDR3 here is CSARGSQYF. The DNA for the CDR3 is TGCAGTGCTAGAGGTTCCCAGTACTTC. This chain links TRBV20-1 with TRBJ2-5; D unclear. V shed 1 base and J shed 9 bases, with 3 bases lying between them. The germline V gene encodes CDR1 DFQATT and CDR2 SNEGSKA (reference sequence). CDR3 length: 9 amino acids.

The rearrangement uses TRBV5-1 and TRBJ2-1, with TRBD2 matching 15 bases. CDR3 length: 18 amino acids. Germline CDR1 and CDR2: SGHRS and YFSETQ. The ends lost 1 base at V and 5 bases at J; junction bases unmatched: 7. The CDR3 sequence is CASSLRSGTSGGNNEQFF. The CDR3 DNA reads TGCGCCAGCAGCTTGCGCTCCGGGACTAGCGGGGGGAACAATGAGCAGTTCTTC.

CDR3 DNA: TGTGCCAGCAGTATTAGGACAGGGGGGAGAAATGAAAAACTGTTTTTT. Translating gives CASSIRTGGRNEKLFF. The rearrangement links TRBV2 to TRBJ1-4; 10 nucleotides line up with TRBD1. The CDR3 contains 16 residues. V lost 5 bases and J lost 5; bases outside the gene matches: 8. Per germline, CDR1 SNHLY and CDR2 FYNNEI.

The CDR3 coding sequence is TGTGCCAGCAGTTACTCTGGGACCCAGTTCTTC. This gives the protein CASSYSGTQFF. This chain uses TRBV6-6 with TRBJ2-1, with D perhaps being TRBD1 or TRBD2 (5 bases each). The CDR3 spans 11 residues. From germline, CDR1 is MNHNY and CDR2 SVGAGI (reference sequence). V gave up 0 bases and J gave up 13 bases, with 7 bases separating them.

The V and J genes are TRBV14 and TRBJ2-1, with 12 bases fitting TRBD2. The trim removed 3 bases at V and 6 bases at J, leaving 9 bases unmatched. The CDR3 runs to 17 residues. The germline V gene encodes CDR1 SGHDN and CDR2 FVKESK. The CDR3 sequence is CASSHGLAGYLLNEQFF. The CDR3 DNA reads as TGTGCCAGCAGCCATGGACTAGCGGGATATTTACTCAATGAGCAGTTCTTC.

The V call is TRBV18, the J call TRBJ2-3; D call uncertain. The germline V gene encodes CDR1 KGHSH and CDR2 LQKENI. V shed 0 bases and J shed 0 bases, with 10 bases lying between them. This CDR3 is built from 16 residues. The CDR3 DNA sequence: TGTGCCAGCTCACCACCCCAGAGACGAAGCACAGATACGCAGTATTTT. Translated, it gives CASSPPQRRSTDTQYF.

The CDR3 nucleotides are TGTGCCAGCAGCCACCTTGACTCCTACGAGCAGTACTTC. Protein sequence: CASSHLDSYEQYF. The chain is built from TRBV25-1 and TRBJ2-7; D call uncertain. This CDR3 region has 13 residues. The V end lost 6 bases, the J end lost 0 bases, and 9 bases lay between the germline ends. CDR1 MGHDK and CDR2 SYGVNS come from the germline V gene.

V usage is TRBV2 and J usage is TRBJ2-1; 9 nucleotides line up with TRBD2. CDR1 and CDR2 from the germline V gene are SNHLY and FYNNEI. V lost 3 bases and J lost 7; bases outside the gene matches: 7. This CDR3 is built from 15 residues. CDR3 sequence: CASSEAGREGNEQFF. The CDR3 coding sequence is TGTGCCAGCAGTGAGGCCGGGCGGGAGGGTAATGAGCAGTTCTTC.

This chain uses TRBV18 with TRBJ2-3; 10 bases agree with TRBD2. Germline trimming cut 1 base from V and 2 bases from J; bases unmatched to any gene: 15. The CDR3 is made up of 20 amino acids. Germline-derived CDR1 and CDR2 are KGHSH and LQKENI. The CDR3 nucleotides are TGTGCCAGCTCACCACTCGCTAGCGGGAGTGTCGTAGGGCTCACAGATACGCAGTATTTT. It codes for CASSPLASGSVVGLTDTQYF. Full variable domain (rest looked up from reference TRBV18 and TRBJ2-3): NAGVMQNPRHLVRRRGQEARLRCSPMKGHSHVYWYRQLPEEGLKFMVYLQKENIIDESGMPKERFSAEFPKEGPSILRIQQVVRGDSAAYFCASSPLASGSVVGLTDTQYFGPGTRLTVL.

The chain couples TRBV11-3 to TRBJ1-1, with D possibly matching TRBD1 (5 bases). Germline V gene data show CDR1 as SGHNT and CDR2 as YENEEA. Trimming cost V 5 bases and J 11 bases, with 24 bases left between them. This CDR3 is 15 amino acids long. The CDR3 region is CASSPRDRIHGSAFF. Written as DNA, the CDR3 is TGTGCCAGCAGCCCCCGGGACCGTATTCACGGGTCGGCTTTCTTT. The variable domain in full, with the rest retrieved from reference TRBV11-3 and TRBJ1-1, is EAGVVQSPRYKIIEKKQPVAFWCNPISGHNTLYWYLQNLGQGPELLIRYENEEAVDDSQLPKDRFSAERLKGVDSTLKIQPAELGDSAVYLCASSPRDRIHGSAFFGQGTRLTVV.

J is TRBJ1-5 and V is TRBV19; 8 bases map to TRBD1. The V segment lost 3 bases and the J segment 9 bases; nucleotides outside the gene matches: 10. Germline CDR1 LNHDA, CDR2 SQIVND (reference sequence). This CDR3 region has 15 residues. CDR3 sequence (DNA): TGTGCCAGTAGTATGGAAACAGGGGGTGGTACGCCCCAGCATTTT. It encodes CASSMETGGGTPQHF.

The V gene is TRBV19, the J gene TRBJ2-7, with TRBD2 identical over 10 bases. The CDR3 sequence is 14 residues long. Germline CDR1 reads LNHDA; CDR2 reads SQIVND (reference sequence). The V segment lost 4 bases and the J segment 6 bases; nucleotides outside the gene matches: 6. The CDR3 loop reads CASSTGAGGAEQYF. DNA for the CDR3: TGTGCCAGTAGTACGGGAGCGGGGGGGGCCGAGCAGTACTTC.

The V and J genes are TRBV4-3 and TRBJ1-2; D may be TRBD1 (5 bases). In germline, CDR1 is LGHNA, CDR2 YSLEER. This CDR3 is built from 15 residues. V was shortened by 0 bases and J by 5 bases, with 13 bases between the two germline ends. For the CDR3, the DNA is TGCGCCAGCAGCCAAGACCCGGGACTGGGTTATGGCTACACCTTC. Translated, it gives CASSQDPGLGYGYTF.

The chain joins TRBV24-1 to TRBJ1-1, with 7 bases that match TRBD1. V lost 2 bases, J lost 8 bases, and 10 bases stayed unmatched. The germline CDR1 and CDR2 sequences are KGHDR and SFDVKD. This CDR3 contains 15 residues. CDR3 amino acids: CATSDSRDRAREAFF. DNA for the CDR3: TGTGCCACCAGTGATTCCCGGGACAGAGCCAGAGAAGCTTTCTTT.

The chain uses TRBV28 and TRBJ1-5, with D possibly TRBD1 on 6 matching bases. Trimming shortened V by 11 bases and J by 2 bases, and 19 bases separated the two germline ends. In germline, CDR1 is MDHEN, CDR2 SYDVKM. The CDR3 length is 15 residues. CDR3 in amino acids: CASRAGDRGNQPQHF. The CDR3 nucleotides are TGTGCCTCCCGGGCAGGGGATCGAGGCAATCAGCCCCAGCATTTT.

V is TRBV7-2 and J is TRBJ2-7; 7 bases line up with TRBD1. The CDR3 extends over 14 amino acids. The V and J ends lost 5 bases and 3 bases, in that order; junction bases with no gene match: 7. Germline-derived CDR1 and CDR2 are SGHTA and FQGNSA. The CDR3 DNA reads as TGTGCCAGCAGCCGTTCTACAGGGGACTACGAGCAGTACTTC. Encoded protein: CASSRSTGDYEQYF.

This clone occurred a few times. This rearrangement joins TRBV28 to TRBJ2-7; TRBD2 matches at 11 bases. There are 15 residues in the CDR3. Germline CDR1 is MDHEN and CDR2 is SYDVKM. J lost 0 bases, V lost 6 bases, and 4 bases had no gene match. The CDR3 protein is CASSRTSGGSYEQYF. In nucleotides, the CDR3 is TGTGCCAGCAGCCGAACTAGCGGGGGCTCCTACGAGCAGTACTTC.

V usage is TRBV19 and J usage is TRBJ2-1; 8 bases fit TRBD2. V shed 7 bases, J shed 3 bases, and the junction held 8 bases outside the gene matches. Per the germline V gene, CDR1 is LNHDA and CDR2 is SQIVND (reference sequence). The CDR3 length is 15 residues. The CDR3 sequence is CASKMGTSGYNEQFF. CDR3 nucleotide sequence: TGTGCCAGTAAGATGGGTACTAGCGGCTACAATGAGCAGTTCTTC.

This clone was counted a single time. This sequence joins TRBV11-2 and TRBJ1-2; 10 bases are shared with TRBD1. CDR1 and CDR2 (germline): SGHAT, FQNNGV. The ends lost 1 base at V and 4 bases at J; junction bases unmatched: 12. The CDR3 covers 18 residues. CDR3 region: CASSLGPGTGEGAYGYTF. The DNA for the CDR3 is TGTGCCAGCAGCTTAGGCCCGGGGACAGGGGAGGGGGCCTATGGCTACACCTTC.

The gene calls are TRBV19 and TRBJ1-2, with 10 bases matching TRBD1. The germline CDR1 and CDR2 sequences are LNHDA and SQIVND (reference sequence). V shed 2 bases, J shed 7 bases, and the junction held 7 bases outside the gene matches. CDR3 length: 15 amino acids. In nucleotides, the CDR3 is TGTGCCAGTAGTATAATGACAGGGGGCGAAATTGGCTACACCTTC. Amino acids: CASSIMTGGEIGYTF.

This chain joins TRBV7-9 and TRBJ1-1; D call uncertain. The CDR3 sequence is 15 residues long. The V end was cut by 8 bases, the J end by 1 base, with 17 bases between. Germline CDR1 reads SEHNR; CDR2 reads FQNEAQ (reference sequence). The CDR3 DNA is TGTGCCAGCGTCTATAGCTTAGGCACGAACACTGAAGCTTTCTTT. Translation gives CASVYSLGTNTEAFF.

The V call is TRBV7-2, the J call TRBJ2-4; the D gene is possibly TRBD1 (6 bases). Per germline, CDR1 SGHTA and CDR2 FQGNSA. V lost 2 bases to trimming and J lost 8 bases, with 13 bases between them. CDR3 size: 14 residues. This chain's CDR3 is CASSLRGSMDIQYF. The CDR3 DNA follows: TGTGCCAGCAGCTTAAGGGGGAGTATGGACATTCAGTACTTC.